The clone carrying this T cell receptor gamma chain is large in the sample. PBMCs from patients and controls supplied the genomic DNA for sequencing. This sample was taken from a study of gamma delta lymphoproliferative disorders and STAT genes. This CDR3 has 10 amino acids. The V segment lost 8 bases and the J segment 12 bases; nucleotides outside the gene matches: 8. TCRdb re-processed the multiplex PCR reads via CATT. The data contain about 680 gamma-chain clones, about 8.8% of them singletons. The sequence was collected from a human donor in good health. The sample taken for sequencing was blood. The V call is TRGV10, the J call TRGJ1 or TRGJ2. TCRdb carries no J gene annotation; the J gene was assigned here by matching the DNA with germline. TRGV10 is treated as an ORF (open reading frame) with a function not yet certain. The CDR3 DNA is TGTGCTGCGTGGGATTACGGGAAACTCTTT. This gives the protein CAAWDYGKLF.